These T cell receptor beta chains were read from a single sample in a study of a mutant IDH1 vaccine in newly diagnosed glioma. TCRdb's copy holds only in-frame clones and misses some; the assay was immunoSEQ multiplex PCR. This table has approximately 26,000 clones, around 92% appearing once. Which antigens these TCRs recognize remains unknown. The sequences come from PBMCs, collected from a glioma patient whose treatment included an IDH1 peptide vaccine. The source is a young man with glioma. Both conserved end residues are part of each CDR3. The D gene is left open where the match is weak. Rows may omit the clone size; those that give it use once, few, many or a size class.

cdr3_length	j_call	clone_size	d_call	v_call	cdr3_nt	cdr3_aa
15	TRBJ2-1	NA	NA	TRBV5-4	TGTGCCAGCAGCCCGGACACAAGCTCCTACAATGAGCAGTTCTTC	CASSPDTSSYNEQFF
18	TRBJ1-1	NA	TRBD1	TRBV4-1	TGCGCCAGCAGCCAAGGCCCGTGGGACAGCCTCATGAACACTGAAGCTTTCTTT	CASSQGPWDSLMNTEAFF
15	TRBJ2-1	NA	NA	TRBV5-6	TGTGCCAGCAGCTTGAGTCGACAGGCTTACAATGAGCAGTTCTTC	CASSLSRQAYNEQFF
12	TRBJ2-7	NA	NA	TRBV11-2	TGTGCCAGCAGCTTATTGGACACCCGTACCGACTTC	CASSLLDTRTDF
14	TRBJ2-5	NA	TRBD2	TRBV25-1	TGTGCCAGCAGTGAACGGGGGGAGGTAGAGACCCAGTACTTC	CASSERGEVETQYF
17	TRBJ2-1	NA	TRBD2	TRBV7-2	TGTGCCAGCAGCCCTAGCGGGGGCCCCAACTTTTACAATGAGCAGTTCTTC	CASSPSGGPNFYNEQFF
12	TRBJ2-1	few	NA	TRBV30	TGTGCCTGGTGGGACACCTACAATGAGCAGTTCTTC	CAWWDTYNEQFF
13	TRBJ1-3	NA	NA	TRBV10-3	TGTGCCACCCGAGAGGCGGGTGGAAACACCATATATTTT	CATREAGGNTIYF
11	TRBJ2-5	NA	NA	TRBV20-1	TGCAGTGCTACCCCTACAGAGACCCAGTACTTC	CSATPTETQYF
14	TRBJ1-1	NA	NA	TRBV15	TGTGCCACCAGCAGAGGTCCAGGATACACTGAAGCTTTCTTT	CATSRGPGYTEAFF
16	TRBJ2-1	once	NA	TRBV9	TGTGCCAGCAGCTCCCGAGCGGGCCAGTCCTACAATGAGCAGTTCTTC	CASSSRAGQSYNEQFF
14	TRBJ2-7	NA	NA	TRBV4-1	TGCGCCAGCAGCCAAGAAACGGCCTCTTACGAGCAGTACTTC	CASSQETASYEQYF
13	TRBJ1-2	once	TRBD1	TRBV18	TGTGCCAGCTCACCCGACAGGGGCTATGGCTACACCTTC	CASSPDRGYGYTF
15	TRBJ2-7	NA	NA	TRBV13	TGTGCCAGCAGCCCAGGGCCGGACAATTCCTACGAGCAGTACTTC	CASSPGPDNSYEQYF
14	TRBJ2-5	NA	NA	TRBV27	TGTGCCAGCAGCCCCCAGCCCCCGGGAGAGACCCAGTACTTC	CASSPQPPGETQYF
15	TRBJ1-5	NA	TRBD1	TRBV19	TGTGCCAGTAGTAACCGACAGGGGATGAATCAGCCCCAGCATTTT	CASSNRQGMNQPQHF
15	TRBJ2-1	NA	NA	TRBV29-1	TGCAGCGTTGAACTAGGGCACCTAACTTACAATGAGCAGTTCTTC	CSVELGHLTYNEQFF
13	TRBJ2-7	NA	TRBD1	TRBV30	TGTGCCTGGACGGACAGGGTAGGCTACGAGCAGTACTTC	CAWTDRVGYEQYF
14	TRBJ2-7	NA	NA	TRBV4-3	TGCGCCAGCAGCCAAGGACCCAGGGGTTACGAGCAGTACTTC	CASSQGPRGYEQYF
14	TRBJ2-1	NA	NA	TRBV18	TGTGCCAGCTCACCAGAGGGACCGTACAATGAGCAGTTCTTC	CASSPEGPYNEQFF
14	TRBJ1-1	NA	TRBD1	TRBV28	TGTGCCAGCACACCAGGACAGGCCCAGCCTGAAGCTTTCTTT	CASTPGQAQPEAFF
15	TRBJ2-1	NA	NA	TRBV4-3	TGCGCCAGCAGCCCCGACTTGAGCACCTACAATGAGCAGTTCTTC	CASSPDLSTYNEQFF
14	TRBJ2-2	NA	TRBD1	TRBV30	TGTGCCTGGACCCCGGGACAGGGGGTTCGGGAGCTGTTTTTT	CAWTPGQGVRELFF
12	TRBJ2-5	NA	NA	TRBV29-1	TGCAGCGTTGAGGGAGCGCAAGAGACCCAGTACTTC	CSVEGAQETQYF
13	TRBJ1-1	NA	NA	TRBV18	TGTGCCAGCTCACCAAGAGAGAACACTGAAGCTTTCTTT	CASSPRENTEAFF
15	TRBJ2-7	NA	TRBD1	TRBV4-1	TGCGCCAGCAGCCAAGCCCGGGACAGGGCTTCCGAGCAGTACTTC	CASSQARDRASEQYF
14	TRBJ1-2	NA	TRBD1	TRBV5-1	TGCGCCAGCAGCTCGGACAGGGCTAACTATGGCTACACCTTC	CASSSDRANYGYTF
14	TRBJ1-1	NA	NA	TRBV30	TGTGCCTGGACTTTCTCTAGCGGGAACACTGAAGCTTTCTTT	CAWTFSSGNTEAFF
19	TRBJ1-3	NA	TRBD1	TRBV7-2	TGTGCCAGCAGCTTAGGCAAGGGTAGGGGACAGGAAGCTGGAAACACCATATATTTT	CASSLGKGRGQEAGNTIYF
18	TRBJ2-6	NA	NA	TRBV28	TGTGCCAGCAGTTTTGATCTGGCCCCTAGCTCTGGGGCCAACGTCCTGACTTTC	CASSFDLAPSSGANVLTF
18	TRBJ2-1	NA	TRBD2	TRBV7-9	TGTGCCAGCAGCCCCGGGACTAGAGGGCTAGGCACCTACAATGAGCAGTTCTTC	CASSPGTRGLGTYNEQFF
14	TRBJ1-3	NA	NA	TRBV10-2	TGCGCCACCGTACAGGGAGCTACTGGAAACACCATATATTTT	CATVQGATGNTIYF
15	TRBJ1-6	NA	NA	TRBV6-1	TGTGCCAGCAGTGAAGAGGGGGGGGCTAGTTCACCCCTCCACTTT	CASSEEGGASSPLHF